The rows below give T cell receptor beta chains drawn from one sample of a study of blood T cell repertoires in COVID-19. Produced via immunoSEQ multiplex PCR; TCRdb's table is partial and in-frame only. The sample records about 230,000 clones, 84% being singletons. The sample comprised PBMCs or T cells enriched from blood (not recorded which). The receptors derive from a man aged 60-69 years who had recovered from COVID-19. Both conserved end residues are part of each CDR3. D genes are given only for firm matches. For some rows the clone size is stated as once, few or many, or as a class when expanded; others skip it.

v_call: TRBV7-3; j_call: TRBJ1-1; d_call: -; clone_size: -; cdr3_nt: TGTGCCAGCAGCTCATCAGGACAGAAGAACACTGAAGCTTTCTTT; cdr3_aa: CASSSSGQKNTEAFF
v_call: TRBV11-3; j_call: TRBJ1-2; d_call: TRBD1; clone_size: once; cdr3_nt: TGTGCCAGCAGCTTAGTCCCAGGGGGCGTGGGCCATGGCTACACCTTC; cdr3_aa: CASSLVPGGVGHGYTF
v_call: TRBV3-1/TRBV3-2; j_call: TRBJ2-6; d_call: -; clone_size: -; cdr3_nt: TGTGCCAGCAGCCCCCGTCCCGGGACACGCTCTGGGGCCAACGTCCTGACTTTC; cdr3_aa: CASSPRPGTRSGANVLTF
v_call: TRBV3-1/TRBV3-2; j_call: TRBJ1-2; d_call: TRBD1; clone_size: -; cdr3_nt: TGTGCCAGCAGCCAAGATGACAGGGTAGGGTATGGCTACACCTTC; cdr3_aa: CASSQDDRVGYGYTF
v_call: TRBV7-3; j_call: TRBJ1-2; d_call: TRBD1; clone_size: once; cdr3_nt: TGTGCCAGCAGCCCCGGGACAGCCCCCGAGGGGGACGGCTACACCTTC; cdr3_aa: CASSPGTAPEGDGYTF
v_call: TRBV18; j_call: TRBJ2-5; d_call: -; clone_size: -; cdr3_nt: TGTGCCAGCTCCCCTTCGTCTCCCCTTCTAGGAGAGACCCAGTACTTC; cdr3_aa: CASSPSSPLLGETQYF
v_call: TRBV19; j_call: TRBJ2-5; d_call: -; clone_size: once; cdr3_nt: TGTGCCAGTAGCACCGCGGGATGGGAGACCCAGTACTTC; cdr3_aa: CASSTAGWETQYF
v_call: TRBV5-4; j_call: TRBJ1-1; d_call: -; clone_size: -; cdr3_nt: TGTGCCAGCAGCTTGGAAACTGCGGGATCCACTGAAGCTTTCTTT; cdr3_aa: CASSLETAGSTEAFF
v_call: TRBV25-1; j_call: TRBJ1-2; d_call: -; clone_size: -; cdr3_nt: TGTGCCAGCAGTAGGGGTGGCAGGGAATATGGCTACACCTTC; cdr3_aa: CASSRGGREYGYTF
v_call: TRBV27; j_call: TRBJ1-4; d_call: TRBD1; clone_size: -; cdr3_nt: TGTGCCAGCAGTTTTAAGCAGGGGGGAGCTGAAAAACTGTTTTTT; cdr3_aa: CASSFKQGGAEKLFF
v_call: TRBV6-5; j_call: TRBJ2-5; d_call: TRBD2; clone_size: -; cdr3_nt: TGTGCCAGCACCCAGATCTTGGGAGGGTCTGGGACCCAGTACTTC; cdr3_aa: CASTQILGGSGTQYF
v_call: TRBV13; j_call: TRBJ2-1; d_call: -; clone_size: -; cdr3_nt: TGTGCCAGCAGACATTCTGTAGCGCCGAACAATGAGCAGTTCTTC; cdr3_aa: CASRHSVAPNNEQFF
v_call: TRBV5-1; j_call: TRBJ2-3; d_call: TRBD2; clone_size: -; cdr3_nt: TGCGCCAGCAGCTTTGGCGGGGGGATAGATACGCAGTATTTT; cdr3_aa: CASSFGGGIDTQYF
v_call: TRBV6-5; j_call: TRBJ1-4; d_call: -; clone_size: -; cdr3_nt: TGTGCCAGCACGTGGTCCAGTAATGAAAAACTGTTTTTT; cdr3_aa: CASTWSSNEKLFF
v_call: TRBV7-3; j_call: TRBJ2-4; d_call: -; clone_size: -; cdr3_nt: TGTGCCAGCAGCTCGGAATACAGGGTTCAGAACATTCAGTACTTC; cdr3_aa: CASSSEYRVQNIQYF
v_call: TRBV3-1/TRBV3-2; j_call: TRBJ2-5; d_call: TRBD2; clone_size: -; cdr3_nt: TGTGCCAGCAGCCATCAGCGGGGGGCCCGGCAAGAGACCCAGTACTTC; cdr3_aa: CASSHQRGARQETQYF
v_call: TRBV11-3; j_call: TRBJ2-7; d_call: TRBD1; clone_size: once; cdr3_nt: TGTGCCAGCAGCTTAGTGGTAGGGGGCGGCGAGCAGTACTTC; cdr3_aa: CASSLVVGGGEQYF
v_call: TRBV4-1; j_call: TRBJ1-3; d_call: -; clone_size: -; cdr3_nt: TGCGCCAGCAGCCCTCAGCCGGACACTACTGGAAACACCATATATTTT; cdr3_aa: CASSPQPDTTGNTIYF
v_call: TRBV6-5; j_call: TRBJ2-1; d_call: TRBD2; clone_size: -; cdr3_nt: TGTGCCAGCAGTTACTGGTCTAGCGGGGACCATGAGCAGTTCTTC; cdr3_aa: CASSYWSSGDHEQFF
v_call: TRBV29-1; j_call: TRBJ1-2; d_call: -; clone_size: -; cdr3_nt: TGCAGCGTTGGTACAGCCCTCGGTGGCTACACCTTC; cdr3_aa: CSVGTALGGYTF
v_call: TRBV10-3; j_call: TRBJ1-2; d_call: TRBD1; clone_size: -; cdr3_nt: TGTGCCATCAGTGAGTCAGGGGACAGTCTTGAGGGCTACACCTTC; cdr3_aa: CAISESGDSLEGYTF
v_call: TRBV24-1; j_call: TRBJ2-1; d_call: -; clone_size: few; cdr3_nt: TGTGCCACCAGTGATTACCTATACAATGAGCAGTTCTTC; cdr3_aa: CATSDYLYNEQFF
v_call: TRBV9; j_call: TRBJ1-2; d_call: TRBD1; clone_size: -; cdr3_nt: TGTGCCAGCAGCGCGTCGGACAGGGGGTTCTATGGCTACACCTTC; cdr3_aa: CASSASDRGFYGYTF
v_call: TRBV19; j_call: TRBJ1-3; d_call: -; clone_size: once; cdr3_nt: TGTGCCAGTAGAAACAGGCAAAGCTCTGGAAACACCATATATTTT; cdr3_aa: CASRNRQSSGNTIYF
v_call: TRBV6-1; j_call: TRBJ1-1; d_call: -; clone_size: -; cdr3_nt: TGTGCCAGCAGTGAAGATATTCAGGACACTGAAGCTTTCTTT; cdr3_aa: CASSEDIQDTEAFF
v_call: TRBV7-3; j_call: TRBJ1-1; d_call: -; clone_size: -; cdr3_nt: TGTGCCAGCAGCTTATGGGGGGACACTGAAGCTTTCTTT; cdr3_aa: CASSLWGDTEAFF
v_call: TRBV7-6; j_call: TRBJ1-3; d_call: -; clone_size: -; cdr3_nt: TGTGCCAGCAGCTTAGCACCCCCCGGGGGTAATGGAAACACCATATATTTT; cdr3_aa: CASSLAPPGGNGNTIYF
v_call: TRBV3-1/TRBV3-2; j_call: TRBJ2-3; d_call: -; clone_size: -; cdr3_nt: TGTGCCAGCAGCCAACCCCCCGGCACAGATACGCAGTATTTT; cdr3_aa: CASSQPPGTDTQYF
v_call: TRBV4-2; j_call: TRBJ1-6; d_call: -; clone_size: -; cdr3_nt: TGTGCCAGCAGCACCAGGGAGGGGGATTCACCCCTCCACTTT; cdr3_aa: CASSTREGDSPLHF
v_call: TRBV27; j_call: TRBJ2-4; d_call: -; clone_size: -; cdr3_nt: TGTGCCAGCAGTTCGGGATCCAAAAACATTCAGTACTTC; cdr3_aa: CASSSGSKNIQYF
v_call: TRBV4-1; j_call: TRBJ2-5; d_call: TRBD1; clone_size: few; cdr3_nt: TGCGCCAGCAGTCGACTAAATACAGGGGGAGAGACCCAGTACTTC; cdr3_aa: CASSRLNTGGETQYF
v_call: TRBV12-5; j_call: TRBJ2-7; d_call: TRBD1; clone_size: -; cdr3_nt: TGTGCTAGTGGTTTGGTACAGGGGGAAAACGAGCAGTACTTC; cdr3_aa: CASGLVQGENEQYF
v_call: TRBV10-3; j_call: TRBJ1-5; d_call: -; clone_size: -; cdr3_nt: TGTGCCATCAGTGAGGCGGGGCAAAATAATCAGCCCCAGCATTTT; cdr3_aa: CAISEAGQNNQPQHF
v_call: TRBV18; j_call: TRBJ2-7; d_call: -; clone_size: few; cdr3_nt: TGTGCCAGCTCACCACGGGTGCAGGGGGGCTACGAGCAGTACTTC; cdr3_aa: CASSPRVQGGYEQYF
v_call: TRBV7-9; j_call: TRBJ2-3; d_call: TRBD2; clone_size: -; cdr3_nt: TGTGCCAGCACCCTAGGGCTAGCGGCCACAGATACGCAGTATTTT; cdr3_aa: CASTLGLAATDTQYF
v_call: TRBV9; j_call: TRBJ2-3; d_call: TRBD2; clone_size: -; cdr3_nt: TGTGCCAGCAGCGTATCTCTAGCGGAGAGCACAGATACGCAGTATTTT; cdr3_aa: CASSVSLAESTDTQYF
v_call: TRBV2; j_call: TRBJ1-3; d_call: -; clone_size: once; cdr3_nt: TGTGCCAGCAGTGGTGACTCGGGAAACACCATATATTTT; cdr3_aa: CASSGDSGNTIYF
v_call: TRBV19; j_call: TRBJ2-1; d_call: -; clone_size: few; cdr3_nt: TGTGCCAGTAACTGGGGGGGCCTCGGCAATGAGCAGTTCTTC; cdr3_aa: CASNWGGLGNEQFF